Given below is one TCR beta chain in context. Profiled with immunoSEQ multiplex PCR; TCRdb holds only in-frame clones, not every one. The sample includes 780,000 or so clones, over 55% of them seen just once. This entry belongs to a study of shared clonotypes between healthy human individuals. Sequencing was carried out using memory CD4+ T cells sorted from blood. Subset in this sample: CD45RA-negative fraction. This clonotype was sampled from a woman aged 25 to 39 in good health.

The CDR3 sequence: CASSEWGGRTGKNIQYF. Written as DNA, the CDR3 is TGTGCCAGCAGTGAATGGGGAGGCCGGACAGGCAAAAACATTCAGTACTTC. The V call is TRBV2, the J call TRBJ2-4; possible D gene TRBD1, 7 bases. Trimming left V 2 bases short and J 3 bases short, with 17 bases between. Germline CDR1 is SNHLY and CDR2 is FYNNEI. This CDR3 has 17 amino acids. Full variable domain (outside the CDR3, taken from reference TRBV2 and TRBJ2-4): EPEVTQTPSHQVTQMGQEVILRCVPISNHLYFYWYRQILGQKVEFLVSFYNNEISEKSEIFDDQFSVERPDGSNFTLKIRSTKLEDSAMYFCASSEWGGRTGKNIQYFGAGTRLSVL.